One and the same sample provided the 25 T cell receptor beta chains below, sequenced in a study of cytomegalovirus exposure and HLA in healthy donors. The PCR was carried out with 60 Vbeta primers and 13 Jbeta primers. Clones were sequenced by immunoSEQ multiplex PCR, and TCRdb holds only the in-frame ones, with some missing. This table holds some 190,000 clones, approximately 77% found once. What was sequenced was PBMCs. These receptors were obtained from a middle-aged man in good health and CMV-seropositive.

The CDR3 DNA is TGTGCCAGCAGCTTAGCGCGGACAGGGGTTACTGAAGCTTTCTTT. Protein sequence: CASSLARTGVTEAFF. The V call is TRBV7-8, the J call TRBJ1-1, with 9 bases matching TRBD1. Germline CDR1 is SGHVS and CDR2 is FQNEAQ. With 0 bases clipped from V and 5 bases from J, the junction kept 4 bases outside the gene matches. CDR3 length equals 15 residues.

The rearrangement joins TRBV9 to TRBJ2-2; 8 bases fit TRBD1. The CDR3 runs to 15 residues. V shed 4 bases, J shed 4 bases, and the junction held 6 bases outside the gene matches. Germline CDR1 and CDR2: SGDLS and YYNGEE. The CDR3 loop reads CASSLGQGATGELFF. CDR3 bases: TGTGCCAGCAGCCTCGGACAGGGAGCCACCGGGGAGCTGTTTTTT.

The J gene is TRBJ2-2, the V gene TRBV28, with TRBD2 matching 7 bases. The V segment lost 5 bases and the J segment 4 bases; nucleotides outside the gene matches: 10. The CDR3 contains 16 residues. Germline V lookup: CDR1 MDHEN, CDR2 SYDVKM. CDR3 DNA: TGTGCCAGCAGTCCTGTCGGGCGGGGGACCACCGGGGAGCTGTTTTTT. Translation: CASSPVGRGTTGELFF.

In this sample, this clone turned up a few times. Relative to the germline gene, one junction end is altered; a read error may explain this. CDR3 DNA: TGCAGCGTCGAAGGGGCAAGGACTAGCGGGTTTTACAATGAGCAGTTCTTC. It yields the protein CSVEGARTSGFYNEQFF. J is TRBJ2-1 and V is TRBV29-1; TRBD2 matches 11 bases. The CDR3 totals 17 residues. CDR1 is SQVTM and CDR2 is ANQGSEA in the germline V gene.

This rearrangement joins TRBV2 to TRBJ2-2, with 10 bases matching TRBD2. Germline trimming cut 5 bases from V and 3 bases from J; bases unmatched to any gene: 3. CDR1 is SNHLY and CDR2 is FYNNEI in the germline V gene. This CDR3 contains 15 residues. The CDR3, as DNA: TGTGCCAGCAGTAAAGGACTAGCGGACACCGGGGAGCTGTTTTTT. This sequence encodes CASSKGLADTGELFF.

V is TRBV15 and J is TRBJ2-1, with 9 bases identical to TRBD2. CDR1 LNHNV and CDR2 YYDKDF come from the germline V gene (reference sequence). The CDR3 extends over 14 amino acids. The V gene end was trimmed by 5 bases and the J gene end by 7 bases; junction bases not matched to a gene: 6. The DNA for the CDR3 is TGTGCCACCAGCGGCGGGGGGGCGTGGAATGAGCAGTTCTTC. Amino acids: CATSGGGAWNEQFF.

The rearrangement links TRBV28 to TRBJ2-5, with a possible D match to TRBD1 (6 bases). Germline CDR1 MDHEN, CDR2 SYDVKM. The germline V and J ends were trimmed by 1 base and 7 bases, with 19 bases remaining between them. The CDR3 is 16 residues long. CDR3 amino acids: CASSLLPVGGFRTQYF. The DNA of the CDR3 is TGTGCCAGCAGTTTATTGCCAGTAGGGGGATTTCGGACCCAGTACTTC.

The chain carries TRBV6-4 and TRBJ1-1; TRBD1 matches at 7 bases. CDR1 is MRHNA, CDR2 SNTAGT, per germline. The CDR3 is 15 residues long. The ends lost 4 bases at V and 4 bases at J; junction bases unmatched: 9. CDR3 sequence: CASSAGKGAVTEAFF. CDR3 coding DNA: TGTGCCAGCAGTGCGGGAAAGGGGGCCGTCACTGAAGCTTTCTTT.

This sequence joins TRBV7-3 and TRBJ2-7; 9 positions agree with TRBD1. The J segment lost 4 bases and the V segment lost 3 bases, leaving 16 bases of the junction unmatched. This CDR3 region has 18 residues. Per germline, CDR1 SGHTA and CDR2 FQGTGA. The CDR3 coding sequence is TGTGCCAGCAGCTTCAAAAACCCTAGGACAGGGGTTAGGTACGAGCAGTACTTC. Amino acid sequence: CASSFKNPRTGVRYEQYF.

The chain combines TRBV4-2 with TRBJ1-1; possible D gene TRBD1, 5 bases. Between the trimmed V and J ends, which lost 5 bases and 1 base, there was a span of 14 bases. CDR1 is LGHNA, CDR2 YNFKEQ, per germline. The CDR3 runs 15 residues. CDR3 bases: TGTGCCAGCAGCTGGGTGTGGGGGGGGAACACTGAAGCTTTCTTT. Translation: CASSWVWGGNTEAFF.

The chain is built from TRBV6-1 and TRBJ1-5; a weak D match, TRBD1 (6 bases). Trimming cost V 9 bases and J 0 bases, with 12 bases left between them. This CDR3 has 14 residues. Germline loops: CDR1 MNHNS, CDR2 SASEGT. The CDR3 loop reads CASQTGLSNQPQHF. The CDR3 region has the DNA TGTGCCAGTCAGACAGGACTTAGCAATCAGCCCCAGCATTTT.

This clone was picked up a small number of times. This chain uses TRBV25-1 with TRBJ2-7, with 8 bases identical to TRBD1. CDR1 is MGHDK, CDR2 SYGVNS, per germline. This CDR3 comprises 14 residues. J lost 2 bases, V lost 5 bases, and 5 bases had no gene match. DNA of the CDR3: TGTGCCAGCAGTAAAGAACAGGGGGCCTACGAGCAGTACTTC. Translation: CASSKEQGAYEQYF.

The chain joins TRBV18 to TRBJ1-2; the D gene is possibly TRBD1 (5 bases). The CDR3 covers 13 residues. CDR1 and CDR2 (germline): KGHSH, LQKENI. V was trimmed by 2 bases and J by 8 bases, leaving 12 bases between them. Here the CDR3 reads CASSPEQVGGYTF. The CDR3 DNA reads as TGTGCCAGCTCACCAGAACAGGTTGGCGGCTACACCTTC.

The chain combines TRBV7-8 with TRBJ1-6, with TRBD1 matching over 7 bases. The germline V gene encodes CDR1 SGHVS and CDR2 FQNEAQ. The CDR3 sequence is 15 residues long. Trimming took 6 bases from V and 9 from J; bases not matched to a gene: 11. CDR3 DNA: TGTGCCAGCAGGATAACAGGGGACCAAGTTTCACCCCTCCACTTT. It codes for CASRITGDQVSPLHF.

This clone was seen once. The rearrangement joins TRBV4-3 to TRBJ1-4; D might be TRBD1 (5 bases). Trimming took 4 bases from V and 0 from J, leaving 9 bases between them. CDR1 is LGHNA, CDR2 YSLEER, per germline. The length of the CDR3 is 15 residues. The CDR3 nucleotides are TGCGCCAGCAGCCGACAGATTGCAACTAATGAAAAACTGTTTTTT. Translating gives CASSRQIATNEKLFF.

V gene TRBV10-3 combines with J gene TRBJ1-2; D is undetermined. V lost 4 bases and J 8 bases, leaving 11 bases between the germline ends. Germline CDR1 is ENHRY and CDR2 is SYGVKD. This CDR3 has 12 amino acids. CDR3 DNA: TGTGCCATCAGTGGTACCCTCCAGGGCTACACCTTC. This codes for CAISGTLQGYTF.

The genes are TRBV7-6 and TRBJ1-4, with D uncertain. Germline V gives CDR1 SGHVS, CDR2 FNYEAQ. The CDR3 has 14 amino acids. V lost 2 bases and J lost 3, with 7 bases in between. The DNA for the CDR3 is TGTGCCAGCAGCTTACTGGTAGCTAATGAAAAACTGTTTTTT. As protein: CASSLLVANEKLFF.

The J gene is TRBJ2-1, the V gene TRBV9, with D possibly being TRBD2 (7 bases). The CDR3 runs to 15 residues. V was clipped by 4 bases and J by 8 bases, with 19 bases between them. The germline gives CDR1 SGDLS, CDR2 YYNGEE. CDR3 bases: TGTGCCAGCAGCCAAGCGGGACACCCCCCCTATGAGCAGTTCTTC. Protein product: CASSQAGHPPYEQFF.

This clone showed up just a few times. The gene calls are TRBV9 and TRBJ1-1, with TRBD1 matching 10 bases. The CDR3 totals 14 residues. Per the germline V gene, CDR1 is SGDLS and CDR2 is YYNGEE. With 3 bases clipped from V and 5 bases from J, the junction kept 4 bases outside the gene matches. The CDR3 here is CASSAGTGVTEAFF. The DNA of the CDR3 is TGTGCCAGCAGCGCAGGGACAGGGGTTACTGAAGCTTTCTTT. The complete variable domain, with remaining parts taken from reference TRBV9 and TRBJ1-1, reads DSGVTQTPKHLITATGQRVTLRCSPRSGDLSVYWYQQSLDQGLQFLIQYYNGEERAKGNILERFSAQQFPDLHSELNLSSLELGDSALYFCASSAGTGVTEAFFGQGTRLTVV.

This clone appeared a single time. This chain links TRBV29-1 with TRBJ2-2; D not resolved. V shed 7 bases and J shed 0 bases, with 12 bases lying between them. The V gene's germline CDR1 is SQVTM and CDR2 ANQGSEA. The CDR3 contains 14 residues. CDR3 sequence: CSAIVPANTGELFF. In DNA form, the CDR3 reads TGCAGCGCCATTGTTCCAGCGAACACCGGGGAGCTGTTTTTT.

The rearrangement links TRBV19 to TRBJ1-6, with D unresolved. The CDR3 contains 16 residues. Germline V CDR1 and CDR2: LNHDA, SQIVND (reference sequence). Trimming pared 3 bases from V and 0 bases from J, leaving 9 bases between. CDR3 bases: TGTGCCAGTAGTATCCCTAGCGTCTCCTATAATTCACCCCTCCACTTT. Translated, it gives CASSIPSVSYNSPLHF.

This chain's CDR3 is CASSEQGAGNSPLHF. CDR3 nucleotides: TGTGCCAGCAGCGAACAGGGGGCAGGCAATTCACCCCTCCACTTT. V is TRBV7-9 and J is TRBJ1-6; 9 bases agree with TRBD1. Per germline, CDR1 SEHNR and CDR2 FQNEAQ (reference sequence). The CDR3 sequence is 15 residues long. The V gene end was trimmed by 5 bases and the J gene end by 7 bases; junction bases not matched to a gene: 6.

The J gene is TRBJ2-7, the V gene TRBV5-1; possible D gene TRBD2, 6 bases. Trimming pared 4 bases from V and 5 bases from J, leaving 10 bases between. In germline, CDR1 is SGHRS, CDR2 YFSETQ. This CDR3 has 12 residues. The CDR3: CASSPPGDEQYF. DNA for the CDR3: TGCGCCAGCAGCCCCCCGGGGGACGAGCAGTACTTC.

J is TRBJ1-2 and V is TRBV6-1; D is uncertain. The germline gives CDR1 MNHNS, CDR2 SASEGT. V lost 6 bases to trimming and J lost 2 bases, with 4 bases between them. The CDR3 covers 11 residues. In DNA form, the CDR3 reads TGTGCCAGCAGCTCCAACTATGGCTACACCTTC. This encodes CASSSNYGYTF.

This chain joins TRBV6-5 and TRBJ1-5, with D tentatively TRBD1 (5 bases). This CDR3 is 13 amino acids long. V gave up 8 bases and J gave up 7 bases, with 15 bases separating them. Germline CDR1 and CDR2: MNHEY and SVGAGI. The CDR3 sequence: CASRWGVSQPQHF. DNA of the CDR3: TGTGCCAGCCGCTGGGGCGTATCCCAGCCCCAGCATTTT.